This entry concerns a single T cell receptor beta chain. The antigen is undetermined. This entry belongs to a study of vaccination and CD4 T cells after COVID-19. As for the study in general: Everyone enrolled got two doses of BNT162b2 or mRNA-1273 vaccine. Overlapping SARS-CoV-2, HCoV-NL63, HCoV-OC43 and HCoV-229E spike peptides stimulated the cells.

The Oncomine TCR Beta short-read assay was what sequenced the DNA obtained from cultured CD4+ T cells. TCRdb re-analysed the PCR reads in MiXCR, keeping a single row per CDR3 protein. The table includes over 20,000 distinct CDR3 sequences, nearly 50% detected once. Described treatment: approximately 9-day PBMC culture with coronavirus spike peptide pools or control peptides (ViraFEST assay). Cultures used roughly 2.1 million PBMCs per well, about 10 IU/ml IL-2 and about 10 ug/ml peptides. When about 10 days of culture had elapsed, CD4+ T cells were isolated by negative selection. Sequencing used CD4+ T cells from blood, cultured in vitro. This receptor was taken from a human donor who had recovered from COVID-19.

The CDR3 reads CASSLSSGGETQYF. DNA of the CDR3: TGTGCCAGCAGTTTATCATCGGGAGGGGAGACCCAGTACTTC. The chain carries TRBV27 and TRBJ2-5; the match to TRBD2 covers 8 bases. Germline CDR1 and CDR2: MNHEY and SMNVEV (reference sequence). With 0 bases clipped from V and 5 bases from J, the junction kept 2 bases outside the gene matches. CDR3 size: 14 residues.